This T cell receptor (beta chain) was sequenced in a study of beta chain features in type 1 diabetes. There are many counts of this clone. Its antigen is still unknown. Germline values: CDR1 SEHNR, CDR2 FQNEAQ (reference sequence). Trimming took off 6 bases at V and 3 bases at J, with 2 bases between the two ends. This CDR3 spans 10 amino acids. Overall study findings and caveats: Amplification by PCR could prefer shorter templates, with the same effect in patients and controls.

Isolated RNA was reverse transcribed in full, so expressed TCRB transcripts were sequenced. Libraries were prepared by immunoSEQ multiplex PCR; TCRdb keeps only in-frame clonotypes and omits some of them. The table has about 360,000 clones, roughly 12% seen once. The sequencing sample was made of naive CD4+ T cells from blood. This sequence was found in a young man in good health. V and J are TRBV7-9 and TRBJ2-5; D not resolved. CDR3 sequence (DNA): TGTGCCAGCAGTAAAGAGACCCAGTACTTC. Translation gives CASSKETQYF. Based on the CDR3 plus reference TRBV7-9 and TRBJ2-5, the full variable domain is DTGVSQNPRHKITKRGQNVTFRCDPISEHNRLYWYRQTLGQGPEFLTYFQNEAQLEKSRLLSDRFSAERPKGSFSTLEIQRTEQGDSAMYLCASSKETQYFGPGTRLLVL.